The clone carrying this T cell receptor beta chain showed up just once. This sample is drawn from a study of T cell responses to AZD1222 COVID-19 vaccine. The CDR3 extends over 16 amino acids. In germline, CDR1 is SGHNT, CDR2 YYREEE (reference sequence). The V and J ends lost 3 bases and 4 bases respectively, with 16 bases between them. This table comes from immunoSEQ multiplex PCR, and its TCRdb copy is limited to in-frame clones, with some not included. The data contain roughly 200,000 clones, 85% to 95% of them singletons. The sample here was peripheral blood, taken 28 days after the second dose of the MenACWY control vaccine. This sequence originates from an adult who received the MenACWY meningococcal vaccine as a control. The chain combines TRBV5-4 with TRBJ1-4; the D gene is possibly TRBD1 (5 bases). CDR3 sequence: CASSSPSGAGNEKLFF. The CDR3 bases are TGTGCCAGCAGCTCACCCAGCGGGGCGGGTAATGAAAAACTGTTTTTT.